This T cell receptor beta chain was captured in a study of molecular identifiers for immune sequencing clone quantification. For the study at large: Replicates split RNA from approximately 22,000 or 94,000 naive CD8 cells five ways, and the researchers sequenced four portions. Whole-study results and caveats: Highly expanded clone sizes could be underestimated through barcode sharing by identical TCR molecules.

As previously described, bulk TCR libraries were made using listed TCR primers. TCRdb analysed the PCR reads with MiXCR anew, one entry per CDR3 protein. The table shows 40,000 to 65,000 distinct CDR3 sequences, with 36% occurring only once. Naive CD8 T cells underwent sorting with the CD8+CD4-CCR7+CD45RA+ definition. This clonotype turned up a few times. Its antigen is still unknown. The length of the CDR3 is 13 residues. Germline lookup yields CDR1 MDHEN and CDR2 SYDVKM. With 2 bases removed from V and 0 bases from J, the gap between germline ends came to 4 bases. The clonotype comes from a human donor in good health. Some libraries in this study had Jurkat cell RNA spiked in. The chain is built from TRBV28 and TRBJ1-1; D is undetermined. Material: naive CD8+ T cells from blood, with Jurkat cell RNA spiked in. Subset described: FACS-sorted CD8+CD4-CCR7+CD45RA+ naive T cells. The CDR3 sequence: CASSLGMNTEAFF. The CDR3 nucleotides are TGTGCCAGCAGTTTAGGGATGAACACTGAAGCTTTCTTT.